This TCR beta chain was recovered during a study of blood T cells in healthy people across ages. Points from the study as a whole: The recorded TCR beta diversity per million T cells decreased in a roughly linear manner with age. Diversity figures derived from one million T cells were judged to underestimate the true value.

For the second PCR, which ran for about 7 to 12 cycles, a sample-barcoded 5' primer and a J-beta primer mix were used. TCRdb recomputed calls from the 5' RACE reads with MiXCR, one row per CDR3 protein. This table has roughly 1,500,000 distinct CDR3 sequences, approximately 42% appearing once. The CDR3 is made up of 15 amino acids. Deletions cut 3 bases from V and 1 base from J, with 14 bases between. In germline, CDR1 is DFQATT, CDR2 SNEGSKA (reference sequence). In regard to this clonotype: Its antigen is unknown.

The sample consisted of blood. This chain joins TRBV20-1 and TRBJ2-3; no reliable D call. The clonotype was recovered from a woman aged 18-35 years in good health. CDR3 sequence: CSARDTGLGTDTQYF. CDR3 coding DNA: TGCAGTGCTAGGGATACGGGTTTGGGCACAGATACGCAGTATTTT.